Listed here are 8 T cell receptor beta chains from one sample, sequenced in a study of T cell responses to AZD1222 COVID-19 vaccine. Method: immunoSEQ multiplex PCR; TCRdb's copy keeps in-frame clones and lacks some. Altogether 85,000 to 100,000 clones are present, 70% to 90% being singletons, with the ten largest covering about 5%. This specimen was peripheral blood, taken 28 days after the second AZD1222 dose. These receptors were obtained from an adult who received the AZD1222 COVID-19 vaccine.

The rearrangement uses TRBV25-1 and TRBJ2-5; 7 bases match TRBD2. The CDR3 has 14 residues. Trimming cost V 7 bases and J 7 bases; bases outside gene matches: 12. Germline V CDR1 and CDR2: MGHDK, SYGVNS. In DNA form, the CDR3 reads TGTGCCAGCACTGACCCGCGGGGGATGTGGACCCAGTACTTC. Protein product: CASTDPRGMWTQYF.

The chain links TRBV2 to TRBJ1-6; possible D gene TRBD1, 5 bases. Germline CDR1 is SNHLY and CDR2 is FYNNEI. CDR3 length: 14 residues. With 4 bases removed from V and 7 bases from J, the gap between germline ends came to 11 bases. As DNA, the CDR3 is TGTGCCAGCAGTGTTCAGGGAAACAATTCACCCCTCCACTTT. Its protein is CASSVQGNNSPLHF.

This chain connects TRBV2 to TRBJ1-1; a weak D match, TRBD1 (5 bases). The CDR3 consists of 14 residues. CDR1 and CDR2 (germline): SNHLY, FYNNEI. Trimming took 2 bases from V and 5 from J, leaving 12 bases between them. The CDR3 here is CASSERAGWTEAFF. In DNA form, the CDR3 reads TGTGCCAGCAGTGAAAGGGCAGGGTGGACTGAAGCTTTCTTT.

The chain combines TRBV9 with TRBJ1-4, with D unresolved. The germline V gene encodes CDR1 SGDLS and CDR2 YYNGEE. Deletions cut 0 bases from V and 2 bases from J, with 5 bases between. The length of the CDR3 is 14 residues. In nucleotides, the CDR3 is TGTGCCAGCAGCGTAGCCGGGACTAATGAAAAACTGTTTTTT. Amino acids: CASSVAGTNEKLFF.

The CDR3, as DNA: TGTGCCAGCTCACCCGGGGGAGTAACTAATGAAAAACTGTTTTTT. Protein: CASSPGGVTNEKLFF. The chain employs TRBV18 and TRBJ1-4; the D gene is possibly TRBD1 (5 bases). V gave up 3 bases and J gave up 1 base, with 9 bases separating them. Per germline, CDR1 KGHSH and CDR2 LQKENI. This CDR3 is built from 15 residues.

The chain combines TRBV5-1 with TRBJ2-5; no clear D. With 1 base removed from V and 3 bases from J, the gap between germline ends came to 7 bases. There are 13 residues in the CDR3. Germline CDR1 is SGHRS and CDR2 is YFSETQ. Written as DNA, the CDR3 is TGCGCCAGCAGCTTGCTCAGAAAAGAGACCCAGTACTTC. It yields the protein CASSLLRKETQYF.

This clone was seen once. The CDR3 protein is CASSGPGTSYNEQFF. In DNA form, the CDR3 reads TGTGCCAGCAGCGGCCCCGGGACGAGCTACAATGAGCAGTTCTTC. The chain is built from TRBV7-6 and TRBJ2-1; the D gene could be TRBD1 or TRBD2 (5 bases each). With 5 bases removed from V and 3 bases from J, the gap between germline ends came to 14 bases. Germline CDR1 and CDR2: SGHVS and FNYEAQ. The CDR3 extends over 15 amino acids.

The genes are TRBV7-6 and TRBJ1-5; tentatively, D is TRBD1 (5 bases). CDR1 and CDR2 (germline): SGHVS, FNYEAQ. The CDR3 has 17 amino acids. V shed 0 bases and J shed 7 bases, with 19 bases lying between them. The CDR3 is CASSLAPAGTLGQPQHF. The CDR3, as DNA: TGTGCCAGCAGCTTAGCGCCGGCAGGGACCCTAGGGCAGCCCCAGCATTTT. Full variable domain (outside the CDR3, taken from reference TRBV7-6 and TRBJ1-5): GAGVSQSPRYKVTKRGQDVALRCDPISGHVSLYWYRQALGQGPEFLTYFNYEAQQDKSGLPNDRFSAERPEGSISTLTIQRTEQRDSAMYRCASSLAPAGTLGQPQHFGDGTRLSIL.